The 26 T cell receptor beta chains given below trace back to one sample, sequenced in a study of blood T cells in healthy people across ages. Together with a sample-barcoded 5' primer, a J-beta primer mix was included in a second PCR lasting roughly 7 to 11 cycles. TCRdb ran MiXCR on the 5' RACE reads and lists one entry per CDR3 protein. The sample contains about 620,000 distinct CDR3 sequences, around 21% of which appear only once. The sequenced sample was blood. The receptor set was obtained from a man aged 65 to 85 in good health.

This clonotype was observed many times. The gene calls are TRBV20-1 and TRBJ2-2; D is ambiguous. This CDR3 contains 10 residues. Germline CDR1 DFQATT, CDR2 SNEGSKA (reference sequence). The CDR3 bases are TGCAGCGATAGGGTCCGGGAGCTGTTTTTT. As protein: CSDRVRELFF.

The sample holds a few counts of this clonotype. The gene calls are TRBV20-1 and TRBJ2-1; maybe TRBD2 (7 bases). The assigned J gene may be wrong: the sequence end matches TRBJ2-7 better. Germline lookup yields CDR1 DFQATT and CDR2 SNEGSKA (reference sequence). The CDR3 extends over 14 amino acids. This CDR3 reads CSARPAGGPYEQYF. DNA of the CDR3: TGCAGTGCTAGGCCAGCCGGGGGGCCCTACGAGCAGTACTTC.

This clonotype appeared a few times. V usage is TRBV11-2 and J usage is TRBJ1-5; D not resolved. V dropped 2 bases and J dropped 6 bases, with 8 bases sitting between them. Per the germline V gene, CDR1 is SGHAT and CDR2 is FQNNGV. The CDR3 contains 13 residues. The CDR3, as DNA: TGTGCCAGCAGCTTATCACCCGGTCAGCCCCAGCATTTT. Translation: CASSLSPGQPQHF.

This clonotype appeared many times. This rearrangement joins TRBV6-5 to TRBJ2-5; 8 bases map to TRBD2. Per germline, CDR1 MNHEY and CDR2 SVGAGI. V shed 2 bases and J 5 bases; nucleotides not matched to a gene: 7. The CDR3 has 15 residues. The CDR3 reads CASSYQPGGQETQYF. DNA for the CDR3: TGTGCCAGCAGTTACCAGCCGGGAGGGCAGGAGACCCAGTACTTC.

For the CDR3, the DNA is TGCAGTGCTAGGGGGGTAAGCGGGAGAGAGACCGGGGAGCTGTTTTTT. Amino acids: CSARGVSGRETGELFF. This chain links TRBV20-1 with TRBJ2-2; 8 bases are shared with TRBD2. There are 16 residues in the CDR3. Per germline, CDR1 DFQATT and CDR2 SNEGSKA (reference sequence). The junction had 11 bases not matched to a gene; V was cut back by 3 bases and J by 5 bases.

The chain joins TRBV3-1 to TRBJ2-5; TRBD1 agrees at 9 bases. The better agreement between TRBJ2-7 and the DNA end casts doubt on the J call. CDR1 and CDR2 from the germline V gene are LGHDT and YNNKEL (reference sequence). This CDR3 has 15 residues. CDR3 sequence (DNA): TGTGCCAGCAGCCAAGCCGGGACAGGGACCTACGAGCAGTACTTC. Translating gives CASSQAGTGTYEQYF.

This clonotype appeared many times. V usage is TRBV7-2 and J usage is TRBJ2-5; unclear D gene. The assigned J gene may be wrong: the sequence end matches TRBJ2-1 better. Germline V gene data show CDR1 as SGHTA and CDR2 as FQGNSA. The CDR3 covers 11 residues. This CDR3 reads CASSLYHEQFF. CDR3 bases: TGTGCCAGCAGTTTATATCATGAGCAGTTCTTC.

A remark on this clonotype: Relative to the germline gene, one junction end is altered; a read error may explain this. The rearrangement uses TRBV7-3 and TRBJ2-5; a possible D gene is TRBD2 (5 bases). Germline V gene sequence: CDR1 SGHTA, CDR2 FQGTGA. This CDR3 is 13 amino acids long. The CDR3 DNA reads TGTGGCAGCTCGAGAGGGCTAGCCGAGACCCAGTACTTC. Translated, it gives CGSSRGLAETQYF.

The CDR3 here is CASSSDRGIYGYTF. In DNA, the CDR3 is TGTGCCAGCAGTTCAGACAGGGGTATCTATGGCTACACCTTC. This chain joins TRBV12-3 or TRBV12-4 and TRBJ1-2, with 8 bases aligning to TRBD1. The CDR3 loop spans 14 amino acids. Trimming took 4 bases from V and 4 from J; bases not matched to a gene: 5.

The chain is built from TRBV24-1 and TRBJ1-2, with unresolved D. Germline assignment: CDR1 KGHDR and CDR2 SFDVKD. This CDR3 comprises 11 residues. V was shortened by 6 bases and J by 2 bases, with 3 bases between the two germline ends. In nucleotides, the CDR3 is TGTGCCACCAGTAACAACTATGGCTACACCTTC. Protein: CATSNNYGYTF.

This chain connects TRBV28 to TRBJ2-1, with D maybe TRBD2 (5 bases). CDR1 and CDR2 from the germline V gene are MDHEN and SYDVKM. The CDR3 is made up of 17 amino acids. Trimming took 4 bases from V and 0 from J, leaving 16 bases between them. DNA of the CDR3: TGTGCCAGCAGTTCCCCAGCCGAAGGGAGCTCCTACAATGAGCAGTTCTTC. Protein sequence: CASSSPAEGSSYNEQFF.

This clonotype has a handful of counts. The CDR3, as DNA: TGTGCCAGCAGCCAGTCGGGACAGGGGTCCCAAGAGACCCAGTACTTC. Translation: CASSQSGQGSQETQYF. The chain employs TRBV4-2 and TRBJ2-5; 10 bases are shared with TRBD1. CDR1 and CDR2 from the germline V gene are LGHNA and YNFKEQ. This CDR3 comprises 16 residues. The trim removed 3 bases at V and 1 base at J, leaving 5 bases unmatched.

The V call is TRBV15, the J call TRBJ2-1; no clear D. Germline loops: CDR1 LNHNV, CDR2 YYDKDF (reference sequence). The CDR3 is 14 amino acids. Trimming shortened V by 8 bases and J by 1 base, and 12 bases separated the two germline ends. The CDR3 bases are TGTGCCACCGGAGCTGGGTTTTCCTACAATGAGCAGTTCTTC. It specifies CATGAGFSYNEQFF.

The chain employs TRBV11-1 and TRBJ2-1; 13 bases align to TRBD2. This CDR3 contains 20 residues. Germline trimming cut 6 bases from V and 5 bases from J; bases unmatched to any gene: 19. Germline V gives CDR1 SGHAT, CDR2 FQDESV (reference sequence). For the CDR3, the DNA is TGTGCCAGCAGGGTAGGCTCCGGGACTAGCGGGACGCATCCCCACAATGAGCAGTTCTTC. Its translation: CASRVGSGTSGTHPHNEQFF.

The chain combines TRBV5-8 with TRBJ2-5; tentatively, D is TRBD1 (6 bases). CDR3 size: 14 residues. Germline V gives CDR1 SGHTS, CDR2 YDEGEE. V was cut by 4 bases and J by 1 base, with 11 bases left in between. The DNA of the CDR3 is TGTGCCAGCAGCAAAAGGACAGTCCAAGAGACCCAGTACTTC. Its translation is CASSKRTVQETQYF.

This clonotype was seen only a few times. The genes are TRBV11-2 and TRBJ2-7, with a weak D call TRBD1 (6 bases). Looked up from germline, CDR1 is SGHAT and CDR2 is FQNNGV. V shed 1 base and J shed 1 base, with 14 bases lying between them. The CDR3 length is 16 residues. CDR3 in amino acids: CASSLGFRGQSYEQYF. CDR3 in DNA: TGTGCCAGCAGCTTAGGTTTCCGGGGACAATCCTACGAGCAGTACTTC.

This chain links TRBV7-2 with TRBJ1-3, with D hard to call. CDR3 length equals 16 residues. Trimming pared 1 base from V and 2 bases from J, leaving 12 bases between. The germline V gene encodes CDR1 SGHTA and CDR2 FQGNSA. In DNA form, the CDR3 reads TGTGCCAGCAGCTTAGAATTCGGAGCCCCTGGAAACACCATATATTTT. This sequence encodes CASSLEFGAPGNTIYF. Together with reference TRBV7-2 and TRBJ1-3, the CDR3 gives the full variable domain: GAGVSQSPSNKVTEKGKDVELRCDPISGHTALYWYRQSLGQGLEFLIYFQGNSAPDKSGLPSDRFSAERTGGSVSTLTIQRTQQEDSAVYLCASSLEFGAPGNTIYFGEGSWLTVV.

The V call is TRBV29-1, the J call TRBJ2-2; tentative D call: TRBD1 (6 bases). CDR1 is SQVTM and CDR2 is ANQGSEA in the germline V gene. This CDR3 is built from 13 residues. Between the trimmed V and J ends, which lost 7 bases and 2 bases, there was a span of 11 bases. The CDR3 sequence: CSAPGTNTGELFF. The CDR3 DNA sequence: TGCAGCGCTCCGGGGACAAACACCGGGGAGCTGTTTTTT.

This clonotype turned up a few times. The gene calls are TRBV3-1 and TRBJ1-2; D not resolved. In germline, CDR1 is LGHDT, CDR2 YNNKEL (reference sequence). The CDR3 is made up of 14 amino acids. Deletions cut 0 bases from V and 9 bases from J, with 14 bases between. The CDR3 DNA sequence: TGTGCCAGCAGCCAAGATCCTAGAGTTACAAGCTACACCTTC. Translated: CASSQDPRVTSYTF.

This clonotype was seen a few times. This chain joins TRBV10-3 and TRBJ1-2; 10 nucleotides line up with TRBD1. Germline V CDR1 and CDR2: ENHRY, SYGVKD. V was clipped by 6 bases and J by 8 bases; unmatched bases: 3. The CDR3 loop spans 12 amino acids. CDR3 coding DNA: TGTGCCATCAGCGGGACAGGGGACGGCTACACCTTC. It is translated as CAISGTGDGYTF.

The V and J genes are TRBV25-1 and TRBJ2-1, with TRBD2 as a possible D gene (6 bases). The CDR3 spans 15 residues. Germline assignment: CDR1 MGHDK and CDR2 SYGVNS. Trimming stripped 3 bases from V and 2 bases from J, with 11 bases between. CDR3 DNA sequence: TGTGCCAGCAGTGAGGAGGGCGGGACCTACAATGAGCAGTTCTTC. This encodes CASSEEGGTYNEQFF.

This clonotype was counted between two and nine times. The gene calls are TRBV5-5 and TRBJ2-4; the D gene could be TRBD1 or TRBD2 (8 bases each). The CDR3 spans 15 residues. V lost 4 bases and J lost 11, with 22 bases in between. CDR1 and CDR2 (germline): SGHKS, YYEKEE (reference sequence). The CDR3 DNA is TGTGCCAGCAGCACCGACAGGGGAAGCGGGAGTGTTCAGTACTTC. This translates into CASSTDRGSGSVQYF.

Only a few counts were recorded for this clonotype. The chain is built from TRBV12-3 or TRBV12-4 and TRBJ2-7, with TRBD2 matching over 7 bases. CDR3 length equals 13 residues. The ends lost 1 base at V and 6 bases at J; junction bases unmatched: 3. DNA for the CDR3: TGTGCCAGCAGTTTAGACACTAGCGTCGAGCAGTACTTC. The encoded protein is CASSLDTSVEQYF.

The CDR3 region is CASSPQTNREQFF. CDR3 bases: TGTGCCAGCAGCCCGCAGACTAATAGGGAGCAGTTCTTC. The chain is built from TRBV3-1 and TRBJ2-5; weak D call: TRBD2 (5 bases). Matching the DNA end better, TRBJ2-1 makes the J call doubtful. Germline V gene data show CDR1 as LGHDT and CDR2 as YNNKEL (reference sequence). The CDR3 has 13 residues.

The chain couples TRBV12-3 or TRBV12-4 to TRBJ2-7; the match to TRBD2 covers 14 bases. V lost 7 bases, J lost 4 bases, and 6 bases stayed unmatched. This CDR3 is 15 amino acids long. CDR3 in amino acids: CASTGTSGSFYEQYF. CDR3 DNA sequence: TGTGCCAGCACCGGGACTAGCGGGAGCTTTTACGAGCAGTACTTC.

Comment on this clonotype: One base away lies a much larger clone, so this may be a sequencing read error. This rearrangement joins TRBV20-1 to TRBJ2-1; 10 nucleotides agree with TRBD2. The trim removed 2 bases at V and 9 bases at J, leaving 4 bases unmatched. Looked up from germline, CDR1 is DFQATT and CDR2 is SNEGSKA (reference sequence). This CDR3 contains 13 residues. CDR3 DNA sequence: TGCAGTGCTAGACCTAGCGGGAGAGGTGAGCAGTTCTTC. Protein: CSARPSGRGEQFF.